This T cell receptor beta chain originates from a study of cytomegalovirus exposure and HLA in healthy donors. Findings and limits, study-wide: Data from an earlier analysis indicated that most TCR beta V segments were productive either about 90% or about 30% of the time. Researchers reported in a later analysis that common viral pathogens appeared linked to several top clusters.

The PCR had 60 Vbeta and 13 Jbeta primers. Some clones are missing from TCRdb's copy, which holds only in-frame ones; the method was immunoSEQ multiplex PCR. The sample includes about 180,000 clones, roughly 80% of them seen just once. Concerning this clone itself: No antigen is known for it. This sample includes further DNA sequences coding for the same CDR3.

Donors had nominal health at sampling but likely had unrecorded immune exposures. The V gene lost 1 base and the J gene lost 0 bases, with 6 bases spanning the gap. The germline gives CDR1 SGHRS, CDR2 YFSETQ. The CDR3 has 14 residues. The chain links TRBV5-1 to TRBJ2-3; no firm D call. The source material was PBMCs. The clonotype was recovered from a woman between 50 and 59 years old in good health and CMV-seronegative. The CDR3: CASSLTGSTDTQYF. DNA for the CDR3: TGCGCCAGCAGCTTGACCGGGAGCACAGATACGCAGTATTTT.